Sequencing of this TCR beta chain was carried out in a study of blood T cell repertoires in COVID-19. Looking at the study overall: T cells, B-cell-depleted T cells, or PBMCs supplied cDNA or gDNA.

Authors' data handling: Estimated nucleated cell counts came from reference gene primer amplification. TCRdb's table, derived via immunoSEQ multiplex PCR, lists solely in-frame clones and lacks some. The V and J calls and the clone size are those of that table, but D and trimming were determined from the DNA. The repertoire consists of approximately 76,000 clones, with more than 75% occurring once and the leading ten covering around 9.1%. This clone was counted only a few times. The source material was peripheral blood. The sequence was collected from a human donor in a cohort sampled during active COVID-19.

The CDR3 nucleotides read TGTGCCAGCAGTGAGGTGGTTAGATCACCCCTCCACTTT. Amino acid sequence: CASSEVVRSPLHF. The rearrangement joins TRBV2 to TRBJ1-6; no definite D call. The CDR3 loop spans 13 amino acids. V lost 3 bases, J lost 10 bases, and 10 bases lay in between. The germline gives CDR1 SNHLY, CDR2 FYNNEI.